These T cell receptor beta chains were read from a single sample in a study of cytomegalovirus exposure and HLA in healthy donors. Generated by immunoSEQ multiplex PCR, the TCRdb table keeps only in-frame clones and is missing some. In the table there are fewer than 200,000 clones, about 90% of which are singletons. What was sequenced was PBMCs. These receptors came from a boy aged 2 to 10 in good health and CMV-seronegative. The CDR3 runs from the conserved cysteine through the conserved F or W. D genes are given only for firm matches. Size is omitted from some rows. Given values are once, few, many or a class for expanded clones.

clone size | D gene | J gene | V gene | CDR3 length | CDR3 DNA | CDR3 protein
NA | TRBD2 | TRBJ2-3 | TRBV6-5 | 16 | TGTGCCAGCAGTTCTCTAGCGGGGGGGTACACAGATACGCAGTATTTT | CASSSLAGGYTDTQYF
NA | NA | TRBJ2-7 | TRBV7-9 | 13 | TGTGCCAGCAGCTTAGTAACAGCAAACGAGCAGTACTTC | CASSLVTANEQYF
NA | NA | TRBJ1-5 | TRBV6-1 | 12 | TGTGCCGCCCGGCCCGGGAGTCAGCCCCAGCATTTT | CAARPGSQPQHF
NA | TRBD1 | TRBJ2-3 | TRBV5-1 | 16 | TGCGCCAGCAGCTTGGAGGGACAGGGTTCCACAGATACGCAGTATTTT | CASSLEGQGSTDTQYF
NA | NA | TRBJ1-1 | TRBV18 | 18 | TGTGCCAGCTCACCACGCGCACAGGGAAGGATGATGAACACTGAAGCTTTCTTT | CASSPRAQGRMMNTEAFF
NA | TRBD1 | TRBJ2-1 | TRBV5-1 | 15 | TGCGCCAGCAGACAAACCGGGACAGGGTCCCATGAGCAGTTCTTC | CASRQTGTGSHEQFF
NA | NA | TRBJ2-1 | TRBV6-4 | 16 | TGTGCCAGCAGTGACTCTGGGACTTCCTCCTACAATGAGCAGTTCTTC | CASSDSGTSSYNEQFF
NA | NA | TRBJ1-1 | TRBV30 | 13 | TGTGCTTCGGGGATGGGGGGGTACACTGAAGCTTTCTTT | CASGMGGYTEAFF
NA | NA | TRBJ2-7 | TRBV11-2 | 14 | TGTGCCAGCAGCTACCAGGGTCAAAATTACGAGCAGTACTTC | CASSYQGQNYEQYF
NA | TRBD1 | TRBJ2-1 | TRBV29-1 | 14 | TGCAGCGGAACACAGGGGGCGTCCTACAATGAGCAGTTCTTC | CSGTQGASYNEQFF
NA | TRBD2 | TRBJ2-7 | TRBV6-1 | 14 | TGTGCCAGCGTTGGGACTAGCGGTCGGGTCGAGCAGTACTTC | CASVGTSGRVEQYF
NA | TRBD1 | TRBJ2-7 | TRBV6-1 | 14 | TGTGCCAGCAGATCGACAGGGAGCTCCTACGAGCAGTACTTC | CASRSTGSSYEQYF
NA | NA | TRBJ1-3 | TRBV6-5 | 15 | TGTGCCAGCAGTTACTCCTGGGAGCGAGGAAACACCATATATTTT | CASSYSWERGNTIYF
NA | NA | TRBJ2-7 | TRBV6-5 | 13 | TGTGCCAGCGGGCGGGGACCCATCTACGAGCAGTACTTC | CASGRGPIYEQYF
NA | TRBD1 | TRBJ1-2 | TRBV5-4 | 14 | TGTGCCAGCAGCTTCCCGGACAGGGCATGGGGCTACACCTTC | CASSFPDRAWGYTF
NA | NA | TRBJ2-7 | TRBV27 | 16 | TGTGCCAGCAGTCTCCGCTGGACCGCCGAGGGCTACGAGCAGTACTTC | CASSLRWTAEGYEQYF
once | NA | TRBJ2-1 | TRBV9 | 12 | TGTGCCAGCAGCCACAGGGTCGATGAGCAGTTCTTC | CASSHRVDEQFF
NA | TRBD1 | TRBJ2-5 | TRBV18 | 15 | TGTGCCAGCTCACAGGACAGGGCGATGAGGGAGACCCAGTACTTC | CASSQDRAMRETQYF
NA | NA | TRBJ1-5 | TRBV6-1 | 14 | TGTGCCAGCAGCAACAAACAGGTGTACGTGTCCCAGCATTTT | CASSNKQVYVSQHF